This T cell receptor (beta chain) was obtained from a study of T cells in Graves' hyperthyroidism and ophthalmopathy. From germline, CDR1 is SQVTM and CDR2 ANQGSEA. The V end lost 6 bases, the J end lost 3 bases, and 15 bases lay between the germline ends. CDR3 length equals 13 residues. From RNA transcripts, TCR beta CDR3 regions were amplified. Primed by the HTBI set, a first-round RT-PCR was run on the TCR CDR3. TCRdb reprocessed the multiplex PCR reads via MiXCR and lists one record per CDR3 protein. The sample gives roughly 500,000 distinct CDR3 sequences, over 35% of which show up once; about two fifths is in the top ten. This clonotype showed up many times. Its cognate antigen is unknown. Study-level points and caveats: Ophthalmopathy and stable hyperthyroidism were told apart by a 13 V-J model. The blood repertoire included most of the expanded thyroid clonotypes above 0.001.

What was sequenced was peripheral blood or thyroid tissue (not recorded which). This rearrangement joins TRBV29-1 to TRBJ2-7, with D maybe TRBD2 (6 bases). This clonotype was sampled from an adult woman with Graves' disease, either hyperthyroidism or ophthalmopathy (not recorded which). The CDR3 bases are TGCAGCGTAAACCAGGGAGGAATCTACGAGCAGTACTTC. This sequence encodes CSVNQGGIYEQYF.